Listed here are 29 T cell receptor beta chains from one sample, sequenced in a study of monozygotic twins with cystic fibrosis (dated by TCRdb to the early 2020s). Library preparation used the immunoSEQ multiplex PCR assay. The table comes from immuneACCESS by way of TCRdb, which keeps in-frame sequences with V and J called. Part of the clones is missing from these tables; in studies checked, under half for an unresolved V gene and the rest for unknown reasons. Present in this sample are about 24,000 clones, approximately 90% of which were seen just once. The biggest ten clones account for about 0.31% of the sample. The sequenced sample consisted of blood. These receptors originate from a girl aged 2 to 9 with cystic fibrosis.

The chain uses TRBV6-6 and TRBJ1-2, with D possibly being TRBD1 (6 bases). Germline loops: CDR1 MNHNY, CDR2 SVGAGI (reference sequence). The CDR3 sequence is 14 residues long. V was cut by 7 bases and J by 5 bases, with 17 bases left in between. DNA for the CDR3: TGTGCCAGCACCCGTAGGGGGGGAGGGTATGGCTACACCTTC. As protein: CASTRRGGGYGYTF.

The chain recombines TRBV4-3 with TRBJ2-1; D not certain. The germline CDR1 and CDR2 sequences are LGHNA and YSLEER. The CDR3 spans 19 residues. V gave up 0 bases and J gave up 0 bases, with 18 bases separating them. As DNA, the CDR3 is TGCGCCAGCAGCCAAGATCATTATACGGAGTATTTCTCCTACAATGAGCAGTTCTTC. Protein sequence: CASSQDHYTEYFSYNEQFF.

The V gene is TRBV7-2, the J gene TRBJ1-5; 8 bases map to TRBD1. CDR1 is SGHTA, CDR2 FQGNSA, per germline. CDR3 length equals 15 residues. The ends lost 5 bases at V and 0 bases at J; junction bases unmatched: 3. The CDR3 bases are TGTGCCAGCAGCCAGGGGGCCTATAGCAATCAGCCCCAGCATTTT. Its protein is CASSQGAYSNQPQHF. Looking up the rest from reference TRBV7-2 and TRBJ1-5 gives the full variable domain: GAGVSQSPSNKVTEKGKDVELRCDPISGHTALYWYRQSLGQGLEFLIYFQGNSAPDKSGLPSDRFSAERTGGSVSTLTIQRTQQEDSAVYLCASSQGAYSNQPQHFGDGTRLSIL.

The rearrangement joins TRBV2 to TRBJ1-5; D gene uncertain. V dropped 5 bases and J dropped 3 bases, with 11 bases sitting between them. Germline V gene lookup returns CDR1 SNHLY and CDR2 FYNNEI. The CDR3 spans 14 residues. The CDR3 DNA sequence: TGTGCCAGCAGTAGTACAGCGATCAATCAGCCCCAGCATTTT. Its protein product is CASSSTAINQPQHF.

The chain has TRBV9 and TRBJ2-5; 14 nucleotides match TRBD2. This CDR3 is built from 18 residues. V shed 3 bases and J 4 bases; nucleotides not matched to a gene: 11. CDR1 and CDR2 from the germline V gene are SGDLS and YYNGEE. Written as DNA, the CDR3 is TGTGCCAGCAGCGCCCGACCCACGACTAGCGGGGGGGCAGAGACCCAGTACTTC. It specifies CASSARPTTSGGAETQYF.

This chain uses TRBV19 with TRBJ2-2; the D gene is possibly TRBD2 (6 bases). Germline CDR1 reads LNHDA; CDR2 reads SQIVND (reference sequence). This CDR3 has 17 amino acids. Trimming removed 6 bases from V and 5 bases from J, with 22 bases in between. CDR3 sequence: CASRFVRGSPRTGELFF. In DNA form, the CDR3 reads TGTGCCAGTAGGTTTGTTCGGGGGTCTCCAAGAACCGGGGAGCTGTTTTTT.

CDR3: CASSQIRGGSPLHF. The CDR3 DNA reads as TGTGCCAGCAGTCAAATTCGGGGGGGATCACCCCTCCACTTT. This sequence joins TRBV28 and TRBJ1-6, with D perhaps matching TRBD1 (5 bases). Trimming removed 5 bases from V and 10 bases from J, with 15 bases in between. CDR3 size: 14 residues. Germline CDR1 MDHEN, CDR2 SYDVKM.

The V call is TRBV19, the J call TRBJ2-7, with no clear D. Trimming cost V 5 bases and J 1 base, with 12 bases left between them. Germline V gene data show CDR1 as LNHDA and CDR2 as SQIVND (reference sequence). The CDR3 is 14 residues long. The CDR3 region is CASSAAGRSYEQYF. Here the CDR3 DNA reads TGTGCCAGTAGTGCCGCCGGTCGTTCCTACGAGCAGTACTTC.

This chain joins TRBV10-3 and TRBJ2-5; 14 positions agree with TRBD2. Losses at the gene ends were 3 bases for V and 2 bases for J; bases not matched to a gene: 5. Germline V gene lookup returns CDR1 ENHRY and CDR2 SYGVKD. This CDR3 is 17 amino acids long. As DNA, the CDR3 is TGTGCCATCAGTGATCGACTAGCGGGGGGGCCGCAAGAGACCCAGTACTTC. Residues: CAISDRLAGGPQETQYF.

This chain links TRBV4-3 with TRBJ1-2; the D is unclear. Trimming cost V 0 bases and J 2 bases, with 7 bases left between them. This CDR3 is built from 14 residues. Germline V gene sequence: CDR1 LGHNA, CDR2 YSLEER. The CDR3 protein is CASSQDSRNYGYTF. The DNA of the CDR3 is TGCGCCAGCAGCCAAGATTCACGGAACTATGGCTACACCTTC.

V is TRBV10-3 and J is TRBJ1-4, with TRBD1 as a possible D gene (5 bases). With 2 bases removed from V and 2 bases from J, the gap between germline ends came to 6 bases. This CDR3 region has 14 residues. CDR1 ENHRY and CDR2 SYGVKD come from the germline V gene. Written as DNA, the CDR3 is TGTGCCATCAGTGAGAGGGGCACTAATGAAAAACTGTTTTTT. Translating it yields CAISERGTNEKLFF.

The chain uses TRBV4-3 and TRBJ2-1; 9 positions agree with TRBD2. The CDR3 sequence is 17 residues long. Germline lookup yields CDR1 LGHNA and CDR2 YSLEER. V was pared by 0 bases and J by 4 bases, with 7 bases of the junction left unmatched. CDR3 protein: CASSQDSSGVSYNEQFF. The CDR3 DNA follows: TGCGCCAGCAGCCAAGATTCTAGCGGGGTATCTTACAATGAGCAGTTCTTC.

The CDR3 DNA sequence: TGTGCCAGCAGCTCCGGACAGGGGTGGGAAAAACTGTTTTTT. Protein: CASSSGQGWEKLFF. The V gene is TRBV7-8, the J gene TRBJ1-4; the match to TRBD1 covers 9 bases. CDR1 SGHVS and CDR2 FQNEAQ come from the germline V gene. There are 14 residues in the CDR3. The ends lost 4 bases at V and 8 bases at J; junction bases unmatched: 5.

The J gene is TRBJ1-4, the V gene TRBV19, with unresolved D. Deletions cut 6 bases from V and 6 bases from J, with 14 bases between. Germline V gives CDR1 LNHDA, CDR2 SQIVND (reference sequence). The CDR3 runs 14 residues. CDR3 coding DNA: TGTGCCAGTAGCGACGGAACCTACCATGAAAAACTGTTTTTT. It is translated as CASSDGTYHEKLFF.

V is TRBV5-6 and J is TRBJ2-7; possible D gene TRBD1, 6 bases. Trimming took 5 bases from V and 0 from J, leaving 12 bases between them. The CDR3 loop spans 14 amino acids. The germline V gene has CDR1 SGHDT and CDR2 YYEEEE. CDR3 loop: CASRPDRHSYEQYF. As DNA, the CDR3 is TGTGCCAGCAGACCGGACAGACACTCCTACGAGCAGTACTTC.

This clone was seen only once. The chain employs TRBV6-6 and TRBJ1-5; a possible D gene is TRBD1 (5 bases). Deletions cut 2 bases from V and 6 bases from J, with 8 bases between. This CDR3 comprises 13 residues. CDR1 MNHNY and CDR2 SVGAGI come from the germline V gene (reference sequence). The CDR3 bases are TGTGCCAGCAGTTACCATGGGGGTCAGCCCCAGCATTTT. Translating it yields CASSYHGGQPQHF.

The rearrangement uses TRBV14 and TRBJ1-2; 8 nucleotides align to TRBD1. The V gene's germline CDR1 is SGHDN and CDR2 FVKESK. V lost 4 bases to trimming and J lost 3 bases; unmatched junction nucleotides: 7. The CDR3 is made up of 15 amino acids. In nucleotides, the CDR3 is TGTGCCAGCAGCCCCTGGACAGGGCGTGACTATGGCTACACCTTC. Its translation is CASSPWTGRDYGYTF.

The chain is built from TRBV4-3 and TRBJ2-7; D is possibly TRBD1 (7 bases). Germline V gene data show CDR1 as LGHNA and CDR2 as YSLEER. The V end lost 0 bases, the J end lost 5 bases, and 14 bases lay between the germline ends. CDR3 length equals 15 residues. The CDR3 nucleotides are TGCGCCAGCAGCCAAGAAGACAGGGACTTCCACGAGCAGTACTTC. The encoded protein is CASSQEDRDFHEQYF.

The chain links TRBV29-1 to TRBJ2-3, with unresolved D. The germline V gene has CDR1 SQVTM and CDR2 ANQGSEA. Trimming cost V 1 base and J 1 base, with 9 bases left between them. The CDR3 is made up of 14 amino acids. CDR3 region: CSVEVLQGTDTQYF. The CDR3 DNA is TGCAGCGTTGAAGTACTGCAGGGCACAGATACGCAGTATTTT.

The chain couples TRBV2 to TRBJ1-5; no clear D. CDR3 length equals 15 residues. Germline lookup yields CDR1 SNHLY and CDR2 FYNNEI. The ends were cut back, 5 bases at V and 1 base at J, with 12 bases in the middle. The CDR3 sequence is CASSRLSGSNQPQHF. The CDR3 DNA sequence: TGTGCCAGCAGTCGGTTGTCGGGAAGCAATCAGCCCCAGCATTTT.

The DNA of the CDR3 is TGTGCCAGCAGCCCCCCGGTGGACACTGAAGCTTTCTTT. This gives the protein CASSPPVDTEAFF. This chain connects TRBV11-2 to TRBJ1-1; D not resolved. This CDR3 contains 13 residues. V was trimmed by 5 bases and J by 3 bases, leaving 10 bases between them. Germline V gives CDR1 SGHAT, CDR2 FQNNGV.

The chain couples TRBV7-6 to TRBJ1-2, with 7 bases fitting TRBD1. Germline V gives CDR1 SGHVS, CDR2 FNYEAQ. The CDR3 extends over 13 amino acids. J gave up 4 bases and V 5 bases, and 4 bases lay outside the gene matches. Here the CDR3 DNA reads TGTGCCAGCAGCGACCGGGACAGCTATGGCTACACCTTC. Its translation: CASSDRDSYGYTF.

This chain links TRBV15 with TRBJ2-5; D may be TRBD2 (5 bases). Trimming cost V 3 bases and J 2 bases, with 10 bases left between them. Germline-derived CDR1 and CDR2 are LNHNV and YYDKDF (reference sequence). The CDR3 length is 14 residues. The CDR3 reads CATSRDRGQETQYF. The CDR3 region has the DNA TGTGCCACCAGCAGGGACCGCGGGCAAGAGACCCAGTACTTC.

The chain recombines TRBV7-2 with TRBJ2-1; no definite D call. The V gene lost 3 bases and the J gene lost 0 bases, with 3 bases spanning the gap. In germline, CDR1 is SGHTA, CDR2 FQGNSA. This CDR3 is built from 13 residues. DNA for the CDR3: TGTGCCAGCAGCTTGGACTCCTACAATGAGCAGTTCTTC. Translated, it gives CASSLDSYNEQFF.

This sequence joins TRBV2 and TRBJ2-3; possible D gene TRBD2, 6 bases. Germline CDR1 reads SNHLY; CDR2 reads FYNNEI. The V end lost 6 bases, the J end lost 2 bases, and 12 bases lay between the germline ends. CDR3 size: 14 residues. The CDR3 spells CASSTGLFTDTQYF. DNA for the CDR3: TGTGCCAGCAGCACGGGACTCTTCACAGATACGCAGTATTTT.

This sequence joins TRBV5-8 and TRBJ2-7, with 14 bases aligning to TRBD2. Germline-derived CDR1 and CDR2 are SGHTS and YDEGEE. The CDR3 spans 15 residues. J was trimmed by 5 bases and V by 3 bases; bases with no gene match: 4. CDR3: CASSSGTSGGDEQYF. The DNA for the CDR3 is TGTGCCAGCAGCTCCGGGACTAGCGGGGGCGACGAGCAGTACTTC.

The chain joins TRBV7-6 to TRBJ2-2; tentatively, D is TRBD1 (5 bases). The CDR3 is made up of 14 amino acids. The germline V and J ends were trimmed by 6 bases and 6 bases, with 14 bases remaining between them. From germline, CDR1 is SGHVS and CDR2 FNYEAQ. CDR3 coding DNA: TGTGCCAGCAGTTTCACGGACACCCCCGGGGAGCTGTTTTTT. Translating gives CASSFTDTPGELFF.

The chain employs TRBV2 and TRBJ1-4, with 9 bases identical to TRBD1. V shed 6 bases, J shed 5 bases, and the junction held 10 bases outside the gene matches. The CDR3 is 16 amino acids. Germline V lookup: CDR1 SNHLY, CDR2 FYNNEI. The CDR3 DNA sequence: TGTGCCAGCAGGAAGGGACAGGGTCCCTTCAATGAAAAACTGTTTTTT. Amino acids: CASRKGQGPFNEKLFF.

The CDR3 sequence is CASSISLDNSEAFF. CDR3 DNA sequence: TGTGCCAGTAGTATCTCTCTAGACAACTCTGAAGCTTTCTTT. The chain carries TRBV19 and TRBJ1-1; D is undetermined. Germline assignment: CDR1 LNHDA and CDR2 SQIVND (reference sequence). The CDR3 is 14 amino acids. With 3 bases removed from V and 6 bases from J, the gap between germline ends came to 14 bases.